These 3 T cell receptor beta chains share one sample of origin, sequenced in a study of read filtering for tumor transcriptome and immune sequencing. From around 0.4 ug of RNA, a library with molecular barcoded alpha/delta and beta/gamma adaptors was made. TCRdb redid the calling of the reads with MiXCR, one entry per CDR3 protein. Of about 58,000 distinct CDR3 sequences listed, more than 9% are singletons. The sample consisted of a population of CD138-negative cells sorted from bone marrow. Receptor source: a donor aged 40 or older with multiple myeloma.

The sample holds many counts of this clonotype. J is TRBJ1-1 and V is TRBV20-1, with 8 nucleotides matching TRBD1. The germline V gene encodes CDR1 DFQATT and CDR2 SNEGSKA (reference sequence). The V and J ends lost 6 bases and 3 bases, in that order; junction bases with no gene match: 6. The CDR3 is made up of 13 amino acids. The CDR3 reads CSAFGQGYTEAFF. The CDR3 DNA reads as TGCAGTGCCTTCGGACAGGGATACACTGAAGCTTTCTTT.

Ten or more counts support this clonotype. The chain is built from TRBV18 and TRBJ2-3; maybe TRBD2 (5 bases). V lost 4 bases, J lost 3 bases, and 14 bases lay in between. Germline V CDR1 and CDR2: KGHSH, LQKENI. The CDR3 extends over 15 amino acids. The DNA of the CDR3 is TGTGCCAGCTCACAATACACCGGGAAAACAGATACGCAGTATTTT. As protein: CASSQYTGKTDTQYF.

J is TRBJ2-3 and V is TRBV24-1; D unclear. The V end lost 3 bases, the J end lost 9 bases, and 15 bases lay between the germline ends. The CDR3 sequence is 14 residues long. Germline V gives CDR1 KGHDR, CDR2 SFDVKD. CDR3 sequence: CATSDAVQTDTQYF. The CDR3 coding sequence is TGTGCCACCAGTGATGCAGTACAAACTGACACGCAGTATTTT.